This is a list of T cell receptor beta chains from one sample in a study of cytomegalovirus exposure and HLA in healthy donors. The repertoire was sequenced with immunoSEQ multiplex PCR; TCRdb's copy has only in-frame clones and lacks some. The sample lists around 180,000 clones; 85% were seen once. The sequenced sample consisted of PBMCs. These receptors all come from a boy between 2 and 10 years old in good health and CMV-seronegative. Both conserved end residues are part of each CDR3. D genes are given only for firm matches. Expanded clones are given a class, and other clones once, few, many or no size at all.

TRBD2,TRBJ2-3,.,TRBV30,CAWSAGGGVTDTQYF,TGTGCCTGGAGTGCTGGCGGGGGGGTCACAGATACGCAGTATTTT
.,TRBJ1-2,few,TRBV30,CAWSRDNYGYTF,TGTGCCTGGAGCAGGGATAACTATGGCTACACCTTC
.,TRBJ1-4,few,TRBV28,CASSTDSLNEKLFF,TGTGCCAGCAGTACGGACAGCTTAAATGAAAAACTGTTTTTT
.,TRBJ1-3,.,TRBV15,CATSREAQGRSGNTIYF,TGTGCCACCAGCCGAGAAGCCCAGGGCCGCTCTGGAAACACCATATATTTT
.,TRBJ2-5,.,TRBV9,CASSVGQGQETQYF,TGTGCCAGCAGCGTAGGGCAGGGACAAGAGACCCAGTACTTC
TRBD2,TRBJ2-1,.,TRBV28,CATSPAGGLYNEQFF,TGTGCCACCTCTCCAGCGGGAGGGCTCTACAATGAGCAGTTCTTC
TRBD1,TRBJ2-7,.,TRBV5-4,CASSSGQVYEQYF,TGTGCCAGCAGCTCCGGACAGGTCTACGAGCAGTACTTC
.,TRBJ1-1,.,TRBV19,CASSLQGSNTEAFF,TGTGCCAGTAGCCTACAGGGCTCGAACACTGAAGCTTTCTTT
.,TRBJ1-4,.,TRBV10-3,CAISEGAPNEKLFF,TGTGCCATCAGTGAGGGGGCTCCTAATGAAAAACTGTTTTTT
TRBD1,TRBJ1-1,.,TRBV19,CASSVGTGGEAFF,TGTGCCAGTAGCGTGGGGACAGGGGGTGAAGCTTTCTTT
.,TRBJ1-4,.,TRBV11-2,CASSLVGVNEKLFF,TGTGCCAGCAGCTTAGTAGGAGTGAATGAAAAACTGTTTTTT
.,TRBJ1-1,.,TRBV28,CASSLGGGGFTEAFF,TGTGCCAGCAGTTTAGGCGGGGGTGGGTTCACTGAAGCTTTCTTT
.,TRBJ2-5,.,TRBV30,CAWSLKAGETQYF,TGTGCCTGGAGTTTGAAGGCGGGGGAGACCCAGTACTTC
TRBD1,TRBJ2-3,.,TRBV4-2,CATPDRGPNRSTDTQYF,TGTGCTACCCCCGACAGGGGGCCTAACCGTTCCACAGATACGCAGTATTTT
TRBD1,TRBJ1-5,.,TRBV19,CASSGGQGGNQPQHF,TGTGCCAGTAGTGGGGGACAGGGGGGAAATCAGCCCCAGCATTTT
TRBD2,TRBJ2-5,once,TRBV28,CASSLINSGRLRETQYF,TGTGCCAGCAGTCTAATAAATAGCGGGAGACTCCGGGAGACCCAGTACTTC
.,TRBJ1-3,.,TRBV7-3,CASSLEPGNTIYF,TGTGCCAGCAGCTTAGAGCCTGGAAACACCATATATTTT
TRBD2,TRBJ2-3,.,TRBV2,CASPSGLAGGPGTDTQYF,TGTGCCAGTCCCTCCGGACTAGCGGGGGGGCCCGGAACAGATACGCAGTATTTT
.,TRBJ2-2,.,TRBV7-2,CASSFPGLNTGELFF,TGTGCCAGCAGCTTCCCAGGGTTGAACACCGGGGAGCTGTTTTTT
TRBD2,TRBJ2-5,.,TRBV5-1,CASSLEWGGKTQYF,TGCGCCAGCAGCCTCGAATGGGGGGGGAAGACCCAGTACTTC
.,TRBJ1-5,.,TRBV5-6,CASSSTGLPNQPQHF,TGTGCCAGCAGCTCGACAGGATTACCCAATCAGCCCCAGCATTTT
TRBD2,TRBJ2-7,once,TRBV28,CASSLPRAQRGNEQYF,TGTGCCAGCAGTTTGCCTCGGGCACAGCGGGGGAACGAGCAGTACTTC
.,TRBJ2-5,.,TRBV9,CASSGAGKETQYF,TGTGCCAGCAGCGGGGCGGGAAAAGAGACCCAGTACTTC
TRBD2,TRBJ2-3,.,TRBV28,CASRVAGATDTQYF,TGTGCCAGCAGAGTAGCGGGAGCCACAGATACGCAGTATTTT
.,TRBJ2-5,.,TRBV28,CASSSPGDGETQYF,TGTGCCAGCAGTTCCCCGGGGGACGGGGAGACCCAGTACTTC
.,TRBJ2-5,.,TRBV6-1,CASRETGPQTQYF,TGTGCCAGCAGAGAAACAGGGCCGCAGACCCAGTACTTC
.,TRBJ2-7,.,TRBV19,CASGRTPGREQYF,TGTGCCAGTGGCCGAACCCCAGGGCGTGAGCAGTACTTC
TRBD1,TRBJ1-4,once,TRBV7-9,CASRRTGGDEKLFF,TGTGCCAGCAGAAGGACAGGGGGAGATGAAAAACTGTTTTTT
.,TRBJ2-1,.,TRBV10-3,CAISDGRGGIF,TGTGCCATCAGTGATGGGCGCGGCGGGATCTTC
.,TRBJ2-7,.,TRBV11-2,CASSLGIGQGVDEQYF,TGTGCCAGCAGCTTAGGAATCGGGCAGGGTGTCGACGAGCAGTACTTC
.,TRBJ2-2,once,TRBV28,CATDSTNTGELFF,TGTGCCACGGACAGCACAAACACCGGGGAGCTGTTTTTT
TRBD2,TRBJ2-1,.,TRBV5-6,CASSLDRPGLAAYGQFF,TGTGCCAGCAGCTTGGACCGCCCGGGACTAGCAGCCTATGGGCAGTTCTTC
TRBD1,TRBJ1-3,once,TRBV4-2,CASSQGIPGQISGNTIYF,TGTGCCAGCAGCCAAGGTATCCCGGGACAGATTTCTGGAAACACCATATATTTT
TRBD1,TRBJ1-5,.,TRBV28,CASSRGTDYSNQPQHF,TGTGCCAGCAGTCGCGGGACAGATTATAGCAATCAGCCCCAGCATTTT
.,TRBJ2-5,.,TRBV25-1,CASSEFRGLAQETQYF,TGTGCCAGCAGTGAATTCCGCGGACTGGCCCAAGAGACCCAGTACTTC
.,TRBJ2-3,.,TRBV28,CASSLDTDTQYF,TGTGCCAGCAGTCTAGACACAGATACGCAGTATTTT
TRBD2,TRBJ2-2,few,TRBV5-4,CASSLPASGTTNTGELFF,TGTGCCAGCAGCTTGCCTGCTAGCGGGACTACGAACACCGGGGAGCTGTTTTTT
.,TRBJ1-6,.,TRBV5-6,CASSSDLRNSPLHF,TGTGCCAGCAGCTCGGACTTGCGGAATTCACCCCTCCACTTT
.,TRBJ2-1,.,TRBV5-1,CASRDTGGNEQFF,TGCGCCAGCAGAGATACAGGCGGCAATGAGCAGTTCTTC
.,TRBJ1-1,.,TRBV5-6,CASSWGGVTEAFF,TGTGCCAGCAGCTGGGGGGGAGTCACTGAAGCTTTCTTT
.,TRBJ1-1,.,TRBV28,CASSSRSGLWNTEAFF,TGTGCCAGCAGTTCCCGTTCGGGACTTTGGAACACTGAAGCTTTCTTT
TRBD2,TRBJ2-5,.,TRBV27,CASRWLAGGRETQYF,TGTGCCAGCAGGTGGTTAGCGGGAGGGCGGGAGACCCAGTACTTC